Here is one T cell receptor (beta chain) with its context. The antigen remains undetermined. The data stem from a study of PD-1 blockade in classical Hodgkin lymphoma. Findings and limits, study-wide: The study reported lower baseline TCR diversity in newly diagnosed patients than in healthy donors. A significant rise in TCR diversity by C4D1 was seen for CD4+ but not CD8+ cells.

The data were produced by immunoSEQ multiplex PCR, yet TCRdb's version contains in-frame clones alone and is incomplete. The table lists tens of thousands of clones, 85% to 90% of them singletons. The CDR3 length is 14 residues. Trimming stripped 0 bases from V and 6 bases from J, with 13 bases between. Germline V CDR1 and CDR2: SGHRS, YFSETQ. Each patient experienced a relapse that followed autologous stem cell transplantation, and brentuximab vedotin exposure varied. Magnetic negative selection was used to purify CD4+ T cells from PBMCs that had been thawed. The rearrangement uses TRBV5-1 and TRBJ2-7; D is possibly TRBD1 (7 bases). The source is a human donor with classical Hodgkin lymphoma. The sample was CD4+ T cells from blood, taken at baseline. The CDR3 region has the DNA TGCGCCAGCAGCTTGGCTGCGGGACAGAGCGAGCAGTACTTC. It encodes CASSLAAGQSEQYF.